Sequencing of this TCR beta chain was carried out in a study of cytomegalovirus exposure and HLA in healthy donors (dated by TCRdb to between 2016 and 2019). At the level of the whole study: A later analysis indicated that the roughly 130 validation repertoires were generated on the platform also employed for the approximately 700 repertoires of the first cohort. The aim of the study was to test whether cataloging public T cell receptors could identify signatures of past pathogen exposure. A separate validation cohort of roughly 110 different subjects was used in addition to the roughly 720-subject first cohort. The study combined high-throughput TCR immunosequencing, statistical association of individual TCRs with disease status, and machine learning to predict cytomegalovirus infection status. Results and caveats for the whole study, not just this receptor: A later analysis lacked HLA typing for the validation cohort, so it scored co-occurrence in that cohort across all 110 or so repertoires. The authors suggested that the approach could potentially be extended to other disease states and immunological phenotypes. Three of the identified cytomegalovirus-associated TCR beta chains were confirmed in vitro to be specific for cytomegalovirus antigens. The study gave a list of over 150 TCR beta chains associated with cytomegalovirus. While some public TCRs were present in many individuals, most TCR sequences turned up only very rarely across donors. Of the cluster scores, about 94% were above 0 in a later analysis, which found that TCRs clustered in the first cohort also tended to co-occur in the approximately 110 validation repertoires. In both the original and validation cohorts, the classifier was reported to diagnose cytomegalovirus status with high specificity and sensitivity.

CDR1 and CDR2 (SGHRS, YFSETQ) derive from the germline V gene. The CDR3 runs 13 residues from the cysteine to the phenylalanine. Only CDR3 DNA is held: 39 bases, read in frame from base 1. V loses 5 bases, J loses 6 bases, and the germline ends lie 11 bases apart. Separate from the roughly 700-subject first cohort, the validation cohort of 90 to 150 subjects was the group to which the donors belonged. Libraries came from the immunoSEQ multiplex PCR assay. In the paper's pipeline: A statistical classification framework was developed to diagnose cytomegalovirus status using the catalog of TCR beta chain sequences. The clones in this table, taken by TCRdb from immuneACCESS, are in-frame only. Not every clone is retained; where verified, under half of the shortfall comes from an unresolved V gene, and the cause of the rest is unknown. The V and J calls and clone size come from that table; D and trimming were worked out from the DNA. This sample has about 63,000 clones in its table, and about 89% of those were observed once. The top ten constitute about 1.2% of the sample.

Notes on this clone: Its cognate antigen has yet to be identified. The sample holds no much larger clone one base away, and base qualities are not on file.

The sequence links TRBV5-1 to TRBJ2-2; possibly the D gene is TRBD1, per 6 matching bases. This TCR derives from a woman aged 18-29 years in good health and CMV-seronegative. Sample: PBMCs. The DNA is as follows: TGCGCCAGCAGACTAGGGACATCCGGGGAGCTGTTTTTT. This sequence encodes CASRLGTSGELFF.